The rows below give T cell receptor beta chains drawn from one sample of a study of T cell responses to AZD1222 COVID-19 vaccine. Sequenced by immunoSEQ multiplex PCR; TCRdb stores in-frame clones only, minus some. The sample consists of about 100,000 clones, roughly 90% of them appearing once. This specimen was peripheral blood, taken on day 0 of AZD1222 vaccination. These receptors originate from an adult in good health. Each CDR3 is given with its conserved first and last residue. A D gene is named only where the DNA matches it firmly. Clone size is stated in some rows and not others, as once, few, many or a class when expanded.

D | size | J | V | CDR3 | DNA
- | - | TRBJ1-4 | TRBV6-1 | CASSDLLEEGEKLFF | TGTGCCAGCAGTGACCTCCTTGAGGAGGGTGAAAAACTGTTTTTT
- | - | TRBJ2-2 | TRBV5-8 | CASRVGSTGELFF | TGTGCCAGCAGGGTGGGATCCACCGGGGAGCTGTTTTTT
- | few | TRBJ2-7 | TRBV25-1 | CASSEFYEQYF | TGTGCCAGCAGTGAATTCTACGAGCAGTACTTC
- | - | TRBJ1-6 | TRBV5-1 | CASSLFTGPEAPLHF | TGCGCCAGCAGCTTGTTCACAGGACCAGAGGCACCCCTCCACTTT
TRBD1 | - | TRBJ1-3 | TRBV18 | CASSPGQQSSGNTIYF | TGTGCCAGCTCACCGGGACAGCAGAGCTCTGGAAACACCATATATTTT
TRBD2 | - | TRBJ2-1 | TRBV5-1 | CASSKTSGSLNEQFF | TGCGCCAGCAGCAAGACTAGCGGGAGTCTCAATGAGCAGTTCTTC
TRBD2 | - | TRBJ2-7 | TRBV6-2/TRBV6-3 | CASSSRLAGYSYEQYF | TGTGCCAGCAGTTCGCGACTAGCGGGGTACTCCTACGAGCAGTACTTC
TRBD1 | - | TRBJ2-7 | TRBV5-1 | CASSFGTGGFGEQYF | TGCGCCAGCAGCTTTGGGACAGGGGGCTTCGGCGAGCAGTACTTC
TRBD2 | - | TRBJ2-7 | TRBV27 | CASSSLAGGVYEQYF | TGTGCCAGCAGTTCCCTAGCGGGAGGAGTCTACGAGCAGTACTTC
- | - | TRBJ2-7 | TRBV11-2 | CASSLVEGGTYEQYF | TGTGCCAGCAGCTTAGTTGAAGGTGGGACCTACGAGCAGTACTTC
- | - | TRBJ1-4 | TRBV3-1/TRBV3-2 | CASSQAHREKLFF | TGTGCCAGCAGCCAAGCCCATAGGGAAAAACTGTTTTTT
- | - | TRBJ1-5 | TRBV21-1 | CASSKEPPNQPQHF | TGTGCCAGCAGCAAAGAACCCCCCAATCAGCCCCAGCATTTT
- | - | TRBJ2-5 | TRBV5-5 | CASSPPLAKETQYF | TGTGCCAGCAGCCCGCCTCTAGCGAAAGAGACCCAGTACTTC
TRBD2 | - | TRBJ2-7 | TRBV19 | CASSRQTSGRAKSYEQYF | TGTGCCAGTAGTCGCCAGACTAGCGGGAGGGCCAAATCGTACGAGCAGTACTTC
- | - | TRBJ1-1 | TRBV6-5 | CASRSSGIEAFF | TGTGCCAGCAGATCCTCAGGGATTGAAGCTTTCTTT
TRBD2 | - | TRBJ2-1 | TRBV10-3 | CAISESWRAGGSNEQFF | TGTGCCATCAGTGAGTCGTGGCGGGCGGGAGGAAGCAATGAGCAGTTCTTC
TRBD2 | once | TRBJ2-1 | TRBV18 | CASSPLAGRNNEQFF | TGTGCCAGCTCCCCCCTAGCGGGAAGGAACAATGAGCAGTTCTTC
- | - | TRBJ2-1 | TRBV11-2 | CASSLEAYNEQFF | TGTGCCAGCAGCTTAGAGGCCTACAATGAGCAGTTCTTC